Below are 13 T cell receptor beta chains sequenced from a single sample in a study of OX40 agonist ivuxolimab in advanced cancers. TCRdb's copy holds only in-frame clones and misses some; the assay was immunoSEQ multiplex PCR. The table lists fewer than 90,000 clones, less than 90% of them singletons. The sequences come from CD4+ or CD8+ T cells sorted from blood, collected in a trial of the OX40 agonist ivuxolimab. The receptors were gathered from an adult with an advanced solid tumor such as melanoma, head and neck, liver or kidney cancer.

In its sample, this clone was seen once. The chain is built from TRBV7-2 and TRBJ1-2; 8 nucleotides line up with TRBD1. CDR3 length: 14 amino acids. V trimming: 3 bases; J trimming: 6 bases; junction bases outside the gene matches: 6. The germline CDR1 and CDR2 sequences are SGHTA and FQGNSA. CDR3 protein: CASSFPDRVNGYTF. CDR3 DNA: TGTGCCAGCAGCTTTCCGGACAGGGTTAATGGCTACACCTTC.

The CDR3 bases are TGTGCCAGCAGCCGAGCGGCGGGGGGAGGGGCCTACGAGCAGTACTTC. Amino acids: CASSRAAGGGAYEQYF. This chain connects TRBV7-9 to TRBJ2-7; TRBD2 agrees at 8 bases. The V gene end was trimmed by 5 bases and the J gene end by 2 bases; junction bases not matched to a gene: 11. The CDR3 consists of 16 residues. CDR1 SEHNR and CDR2 FQNEAQ come from the germline V gene (reference sequence).

The chain links TRBV7-9 to TRBJ1-4; 8 nucleotides align to TRBD1. V gave up 4 bases and J gave up 5 bases; unmatched junction bases: 3. The CDR3 has 14 amino acids. Germline values: CDR1 SEHNR, CDR2 FQNEAQ (reference sequence). As DNA, the CDR3 is TGTGCCAGCAGCTCCCGACAGGGGAATGAAAAACTGTTTTTT. Amino acid sequence: CASSSRQGNEKLFF.

This clone was observed a handful of times. As DNA, the CDR3 is TGTGCCAGCAGCCCCATAGCCAGGACAGTTACCTACGAGCAGTACTTC. Its protein is CASSPIARTVTYEQYF. The J gene is TRBJ2-7, the V gene TRBV11-2; a weak D match, TRBD1 (6 bases). The CDR3 length is 16 residues. Germline V gene data show CDR1 as SGHAT and CDR2 as FQNNGV. V was pared by 5 bases and J by 2 bases, with 19 bases between.

This clone has only one observation. The genes are TRBV5-1 and TRBJ2-7; 8 nucleotides match TRBD2. Trimming removed 0 bases from V and 4 bases from J; junction bases left unmatched: 6. Germline V gene sequence: CDR1 SGHRS, CDR2 YFSETQ. This CDR3 spans 15 amino acids. The CDR3: CASSLAPGGQYEQYF. The CDR3 DNA sequence: TGCGCCAGCAGCTTGGCCCCGGGGGGGCAGTACGAGCAGTACTTC.

This chain joins TRBV14 and TRBJ1-1, with D possibly matching TRBD1 (5 bases). This CDR3 has 20 residues. V lost 2 bases and J 3 bases, leaving 28 bases between the germline ends. Germline V gene data show CDR1 as SGHDN and CDR2 as FVKESK. DNA for the CDR3: TGTGCCAGCAGCCAACCTGACCCCGACAGTTTGTTTTCGGGCGACACTGAAGCTTTCTTT. Residues: CASSQPDPDSLFSGDTEAFF. The whole variable domain, filled in from reference TRBV14 and TRBJ1-1, reads EAGVTQFPSHSVIEKGQTVTLRCDPISGHDNLYWYRRVMGKEIKFLLHFVKESKQDESGMPNNRFLAERTGGTYSTLKVQPAELEDSGVYFCASSQPDPDSLFSGDTEAFFGQGTRLTVV.

The CDR3 DNA reads TGTGCCAGCAGCTTAGTTTCCGGGGAGCTGTTTTTT. Translating gives CASSLVSGELFF. The rearrangement uses TRBV7-2 and TRBJ2-2; D gene unclear. The CDR3 runs to 12 residues. V lost 1 base, J lost 6 bases, and 3 bases lay in between. The germline V gene has CDR1 SGHTA and CDR2 FQGNSA.

A few counts support this clone. V usage is TRBV11-1 and J usage is TRBJ2-1, with 15 bases matching TRBD2. Germline-derived CDR1 and CDR2 are SGHAT and FQDESV (reference sequence). J was trimmed by 15 bases and V by 4 bases; bases with no gene match: 13. The CDR3 is 16 residues long. Here the CDR3 DNA reads TGTGCCAGCAGCTCGGCCGGGACTAGCGGGAGGTACCGACGGTTCTTC. Translated: CASSSAGTSGRYRRFF.

This rearrangement joins TRBV7-6 to TRBJ2-3, with D possibly being TRBD2 (6 bases). The germline CDR1 and CDR2 sequences are SGHVS and FNYEAQ. V lost 5 bases and J 5 bases, leaving 8 bases between the germline ends. The CDR3 extends over 12 amino acids. The CDR3 coding sequence is TGTGCCAGCAGCCGGGGGAAAGATACGCAGTATTTT. As protein: CASSRGKDTQYF. Combining the CDR3 with reference TRBV7-6 and TRBJ2-3 gives the whole variable domain GAGVSQSPRYKVTKRGQDVALRCDPISGHVSLYWYRQALGQGPEFLTYFNYEAQQDKSGLPNDRFSAERPEGSISTLTIQRTEQRDSAMYRCASSRGKDTQYFGPGTRLTVL.

The V gene is TRBV11-2, the J gene TRBJ1-5; 8 positions agree with TRBD1. Germline assignment: CDR1 SGHAT and CDR2 FQNNGV. The CDR3 extends over 15 amino acids. V shed 5 bases and J 5 bases; nucleotides not matched to a gene: 8. This chain's CDR3 is CASSPGQGTDQPQHF. The CDR3 DNA follows: TGTGCCAGCAGCCCAGGACAGGGCACCGATCAGCCCCAGCATTTT.

CDR3 nucleotides: TGCGCCAGCCGCTACACCAGCGGGAGTCGGGCAGATACGCAGTATTTT. Translated: CASRYTSGSRADTQYF. This chain joins TRBV5-1 and TRBJ2-3, with 8 bases aligning to TRBD2. The CDR3 extends over 16 amino acids. Germline V lookup: CDR1 SGHRS, CDR2 YFSETQ. J gave up 4 bases and V 7 bases, and 14 bases lay outside the gene matches.

The rearrangement links TRBV5-1 to TRBJ1-1; weak D call: TRBD1 (5 bases). Germline V gene lookup returns CDR1 SGHRS and CDR2 YFSETQ. V lost 4 bases, J lost 9 bases, and 22 bases lay in between. CDR3 length: 15 amino acids. As DNA, the CDR3 is TGCGCCAGCAGCCCTACGTCCGGGGCCGCCTCTCAAGCTTTCTTT. Its protein is CASSPTSGAASQAFF.

This clone has just one count. This chain connects TRBV7-9 to TRBJ1-2, with D maybe TRBD1 (5 bases). Per germline, CDR1 SEHNR and CDR2 FQNEAQ (reference sequence). V was pared by 7 bases and J by 0 bases, with 18 bases between. The CDR3 totals 16 residues. The CDR3 region has the DNA TGTGCCAGCACCCGCGGAGGGACCCCAGCTAACTATGGCTACACCTTC. It is translated as CASTRGGTPANYGYTF.